Listed below are T cell receptor beta chains from one sample, sequenced in a study of neurological immune-mediated disorders. Each CDR3 protein is one row after TCRdb ran MiXCR on the 5' RACE reads. The table has 87,000 or so distinct CDR3 sequences, roughly 3.5% seen once. The material sequenced was PBMCs. The receptor set was obtained from a woman under 30 with multiple sclerosis. The conserved cysteine and the conserved F or W are not part of the CDR3 here. Fields, in order: CDR3 protein, V gene, J gene.

CDR3 protein: ASSLSGGTQETQY
V gene: TRBV7-2
J gene: TRBJ2-5

CDR3 protein: ASSSTLAKNIQY
V gene: TRBV12-3/TRBV12-4
J gene: TRBJ2-4

CDR3 protein: ASSLGTGREGAF
V gene: TRBV7-9
J gene: TRBJ1-1

CDR3 protein: ASSEQGISGNTIY
V gene: TRBV7-7
J gene: TRBJ1-3

CDR3 protein: ASSTHRDQETQY
V gene: TRBV21-1
J gene: TRBJ2-5

CDR3 protein: ASSPAGGGFTDTQY
V gene: TRBV5-1
J gene: TRBJ2-3

CDR3 protein: SASPPREEQPQH
V gene: TRBV20-1
J gene: TRBJ1-5

CDR3 protein: SAETLFNNNEQF
V gene: TRBV20-1
J gene: TRBJ2-1

CDR3 protein: ASSSEIAGGNNEQF
V gene: TRBV11-2
J gene: TRBJ2-1

CDR3 protein: ASSLAYGGNTGELF
V gene: TRBV5-5
J gene: TRBJ2-2

CDR3 protein: SARAASGRKNEQF
V gene: TRBV20-1
J gene: TRBJ2-1

CDR3 protein: ASSYRAHEAF
V gene: TRBV5-6
J gene: TRBJ1-1

CDR3 protein: VSSLGAERIYNEQF
V gene: TRBV7-2
J gene: TRBJ2-1

CDR3 protein: ASSLGFSAGGLPPGELF
V gene: TRBV11-2
J gene: TRBJ2-2

CDR3 protein: SARWLAGGAQY
V gene: TRBV20-1
J gene: TRBJ2-5

CDR3 protein: ASSFTPYQETQY
V gene: TRBV12-3/TRBV12-4
J gene: TRBJ2-5

CDR3 protein: ASSWGGQGYTEAF
V gene: TRBV5-1
J gene: TRBJ1-1

CDR3 protein: ASSQDPGQGETQY
V gene: TRBV4-1
J gene: TRBJ2-5

CDR3 protein: ASRAEASSYEQY
V gene: TRBV2
J gene: TRBJ2-7

CDR3 protein: AISQDRVATGELF
V gene: TRBV10-3
J gene: TRBJ2-2

CDR3 protein: ASTPGQGYEQY
V gene: TRBV27
J gene: TRBJ2-7

CDR3 protein: ASRTGEEGEGTEETQY
V gene: TRBV28
J gene: TRBJ2-5

CDR3 protein: ASSPRPNEKLF
V gene: TRBV12-3/TRBV12-4
J gene: TRBJ1-4

CDR3 protein: SAIGGATEAF
V gene: TRBV20-1
J gene: TRBJ1-1

CDR3 protein: AWSTPQGVYGYT
V gene: TRBV30
J gene: TRBJ1-2

CDR3 protein: ASSLVWLAGDRRNEQF
V gene: TRBV28
J gene: TRBJ2-1

CDR3 protein: ASSQLGGTGLNEQF
V gene: TRBV4-3
J gene: TRBJ2-1

CDR3 protein: ASSLDRTLNNEQF
V gene: TRBV11-2
J gene: TRBJ2-1

CDR3 protein: ATAMEQGPTEAF
V gene: TRBV15
J gene: TRBJ1-1

CDR3 protein: ASSFTTGGREQY
V gene: TRBV27
J gene: TRBJ2-7

CDR3 protein: ASSLYGDVAQKLF
V gene: TRBV5-1
J gene: TRBJ1-4

CDR3 protein: ASSDRTGRGNSPLH
V gene: TRBV5-6
J gene: TRBJ1-6

CDR3 protein: SADKGRREKLF
V gene: TRBV20-1
J gene: TRBJ1-4

CDR3 protein: ASSSWTHPQREPTGELF
V gene: TRBV11-3
J gene: TRBJ2-2

CDR3 protein: ASSPGRGYGYT
V gene: TRBV7-3
J gene: TRBJ1-2

CDR3 protein: SATSGSSYNEQF
V gene: TRBV20-1
J gene: TRBJ2-1

CDR3 protein: ASSTPGQGSVQETQY
V gene: TRBV3-1
J gene: TRBJ2-5

CDR3 protein: SAIRFAGATTEQETQY
V gene: TRBV20-1
J gene: TRBJ2-5

CDR3 protein: SARGGGRPDTQY
V gene: TRBV20-1
J gene: TRBJ2-3

CDR3 protein: ASSTGTGAYEQY
V gene: TRBV5-1
J gene: TRBJ2-7

CDR3 protein: ASSFAGLAGELDYNSPLH
V gene: TRBV7-9
J gene: TRBJ1-6

CDR3 protein: ASSIQGGEQY
V gene: TRBV12-3/TRBV12-4
J gene: TRBJ2-7

CDR3 protein: ASRTRTGADTQY
V gene: TRBV10-2
J gene: TRBJ2-3

CDR3 protein: ASSPPGGGAADTQY
V gene: TRBV3-1
J gene: TRBJ2-3

CDR3 protein: ASSLAPGQGAGGYT
V gene: TRBV5-6
J gene: TRBJ1-2

CDR3 protein: SARRRSGGPGIKNIQY
V gene: TRBV20-1
J gene: TRBJ2-4

CDR3 protein: ASSALRDRPPQQY
V gene: TRBV6-4
J gene: TRBJ2-7

CDR3 protein: AWTVAGGYNEQF
V gene: TRBV30
J gene: TRBJ2-1

CDR3 protein: SAPGQFLAKNIQY
V gene: TRBV20-1
J gene: TRBJ2-4

CDR3 protein: ASNPSGAKNIQY
V gene: TRBV12-3/TRBV12-4
J gene: TRBJ2-4